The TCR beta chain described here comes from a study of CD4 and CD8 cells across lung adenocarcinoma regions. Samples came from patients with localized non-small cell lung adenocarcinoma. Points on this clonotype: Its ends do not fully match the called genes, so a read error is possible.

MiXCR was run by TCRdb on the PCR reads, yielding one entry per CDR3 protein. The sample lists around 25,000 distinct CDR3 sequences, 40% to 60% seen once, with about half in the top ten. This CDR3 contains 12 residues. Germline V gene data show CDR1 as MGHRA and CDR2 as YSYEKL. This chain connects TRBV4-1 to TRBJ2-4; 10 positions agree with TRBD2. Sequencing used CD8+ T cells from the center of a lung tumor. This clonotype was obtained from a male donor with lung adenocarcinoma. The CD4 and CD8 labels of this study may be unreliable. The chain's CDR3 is CASSTGLASRKF. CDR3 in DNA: TGCGCCAGCAGCACGGGACTAGCGTCCCGTAAGTTC.